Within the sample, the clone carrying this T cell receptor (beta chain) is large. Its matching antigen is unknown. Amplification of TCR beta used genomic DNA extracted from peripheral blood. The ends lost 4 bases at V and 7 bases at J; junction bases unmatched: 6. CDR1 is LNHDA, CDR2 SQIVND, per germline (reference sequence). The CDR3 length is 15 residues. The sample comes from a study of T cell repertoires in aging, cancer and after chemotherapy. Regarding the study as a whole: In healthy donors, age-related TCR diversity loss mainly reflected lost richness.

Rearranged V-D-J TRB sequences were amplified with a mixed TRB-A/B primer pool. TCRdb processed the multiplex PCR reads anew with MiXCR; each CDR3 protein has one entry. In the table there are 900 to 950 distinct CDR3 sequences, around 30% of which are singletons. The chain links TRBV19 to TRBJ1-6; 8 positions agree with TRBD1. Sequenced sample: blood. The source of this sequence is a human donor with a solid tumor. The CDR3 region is CASSSEQGVNSPLHF. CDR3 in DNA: TGTGCCAGTAGTAGTGAACAGGGGGTAAATTCACCCCTCCACTTT. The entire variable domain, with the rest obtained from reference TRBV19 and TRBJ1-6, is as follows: DGGITQSPKYLFRKEGQNVTLSCEQNLNHDAMYWYRQDPGQGLRLIYYSQIVNDFQKGDIAEGYSVSREKKESFPLTVTSAQKNPTAFYLCASSSEQGVNSPLHFGNGTRLTVT.